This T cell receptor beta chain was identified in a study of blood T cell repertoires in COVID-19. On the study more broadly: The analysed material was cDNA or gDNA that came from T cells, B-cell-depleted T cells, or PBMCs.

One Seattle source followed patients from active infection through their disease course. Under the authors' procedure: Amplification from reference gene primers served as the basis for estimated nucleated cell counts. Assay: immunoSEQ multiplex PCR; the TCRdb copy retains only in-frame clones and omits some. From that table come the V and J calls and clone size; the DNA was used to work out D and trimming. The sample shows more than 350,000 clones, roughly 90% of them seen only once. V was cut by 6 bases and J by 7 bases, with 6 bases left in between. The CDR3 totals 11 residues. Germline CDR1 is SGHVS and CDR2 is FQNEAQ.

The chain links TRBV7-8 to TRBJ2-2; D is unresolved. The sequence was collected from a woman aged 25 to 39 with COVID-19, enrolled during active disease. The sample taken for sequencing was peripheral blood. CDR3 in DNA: TGTGCCAGCAGGGCTTTCGGGGAGCTGTTTTTT. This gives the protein CASRAFGELFF.